The clone carrying this T cell receptor (beta chain) came up a few times. The source of the sample is a study of low-dose radiotherapy and immunotherapy resistance in tumors. Turning to the study itself: The study delivered 0.5 Gy per fraction every 2 weeks to Cohort 1, totaling 6.5 Gy. With 1 Gy per fraction every two weeks, Cohort 2 accumulated 13 Gy across 26 weeks. The study administered intravenous cyclophosphamide at 200 mg/m2 every two weeks, one day ahead of radiation and immunotherapy.

Documented time point: before trial treatment. Both TCRalpha and TCRbeta chains were reverse transcribed with V-gene-specific primers. Amplification, which lasted roughly 20 PCR cycles, used a constant-region primer and V-primer adapter to amplify TCRs. TCRdb fed the reads into MiXCR, producing one record per CDR3 protein. The top ten clones hold around 5.7% of a sample with tens of thousands of distinct CDR3 sequences, 20% to 25% of them seen once. The specimen comprised PBMCs, sampled before treatment. This receptor was identified in a male donor with prostate cancer.

CDR3 in DNA: TGCGCCAGCAGATTCCTGCCTCTAGCGGGGAGCACAGATACGCAGTATTTT. Protein: CASRFLPLAGSTDTQYF. The chain couples TRBV5-1 to TRBJ2-3; 9 bases match TRBD2. CDR1 is SGHRS, CDR2 YFSETQ, per germline. The junction had 10 bases not matched to a gene; V was cut back by 5 bases and J by 0 bases. CDR3 length: 17 residues.